This is a list of T cell receptor beta chains from one sample in a study of shared clonotypes between healthy human individuals. This table comes from immunoSEQ multiplex PCR, and its TCRdb copy is limited to in-frame clones, with some not included. The sample lists roughly 2 million clones, 90% to 96% occurring once. The sequenced material came from naive CD4+ T cells sorted from blood. Receptors were obtained from a young man in good health. CDR3s include the opening cysteine and the closing phenylalanine or tryptophan. A D gene is named only where the DNA matches it firmly. Not every row has a clone size; where given, it reads once, few, many or a size class.

size	J	D	V	length	CDR3	DNA
-	TRBJ1-2	TRBD1	TRBV28	16	CASRAGQGGGVYGYTF	TGTGCTTCCCGGGCGGGACAGGGGGGTGGCGTCTATGGCTACACCTTC
-	TRBJ2-5	-	TRBV7-6	13	CASSSLNKETQYF	TGTGCCAGCAGCTCCCTTAATAAAGAGACCCAGTACTTC
-	TRBJ1-3	TRBD1	TRBV30	13	CAWTTGGGNTIYF	TGTGCCTGGACGACAGGGGGAGGAAACACCATATATTTT
-	TRBJ2-7	TRBD1	TRBV11-2	15	CASSRNRDSSYEQYF	TGTGCCAGCAGCCGTAATCGGGACAGCTCCTACGAGCAGTACTTC
-	TRBJ2-1	-	TRBV6-5	15	CASSKLIRDYNEQFF	TGTGCCAGCAGCAAACTCATTAGGGATTACAATGAGCAGTTCTTC
-	TRBJ2-3	-	TRBV30	16	CAWSYSERGFTDTQYF	TGTGCCTGGAGTTATAGCGAGAGGGGCTTCACAGATACGCAGTATTTT
once	TRBJ2-7	TRBD2	TRBV7-9	14	CASSLSGSSPEQYF	TGTGCCAGCAGCTTAAGCGGGAGTAGTCCCGAGCAGTACTTC
-	TRBJ2-5	TRBD2	TRBV5-6	14	CASRLAGGPETQYF	TGTGCCAGCCGTTTAGCGGGAGGGCCGGAGACCCAGTACTTC
-	TRBJ1-5	-	TRBV19	13	CASSTGVNQPQHF	TGTGCCAGTAGTACAGGGGTCAATCAGCCCCAGCATTTT
-	TRBJ1-5	-	TRBV7-2	16	CASSDRISGVNQPQHF	TGTGCCAGCAGCGATAGGATCTCAGGGGTCAATCAGCCCCAGCATTTT
-	TRBJ1-4	-	TRBV7-9	15	CASSLTGTTNEKLFF	TGTGCCAGCAGCCTAACCGGGACGACTAATGAAAAACTGTTTTTT
few	TRBJ1-6	-	TRBV7-2	16	CASSPADRTSNSPLHF	TGTGCCAGCAGCCCCGCCGACAGGACATCTAATTCACCCCTCCACTTT
once	TRBJ1-1	TRBD1	TRBV10-3	14	CAISEDRVGTEAFF	TGTGCCATCAGTGAAGACAGGGTGGGCACTGAAGCTTTCTTT
-	TRBJ2-1	TRBD2	TRBV2	16	CASSTLAGGGYNEQFF	TGTGCCAGCAGCACCCTAGCGGGAGGGGGATACAATGAGCAGTTCTTC
few	TRBJ1-2	-	TRBV29-1	13	CSAGGGQLEGYTF	TGCAGCGCCGGCGGAGGACAGCTCGAGGGCTACACCTTC
once	TRBJ2-2	TRBD2	TRBV18	16	CASSPFAGGNTGELFF	TGTGCCAGCTCACCTTTTGCGGGAGGCAACACCGGGGAGCTGTTTTTT
-	TRBJ1-1	-	TRBV4-2	15	CASSPRPGMNTEAFF	TGTGCCAGCAGCCCTAGACCCGGGATGAACACTGAAGCTTTCTTT
-	TRBJ2-7	-	TRBV27	15	CASSLRQGGGREQYF	TGTGCCAGCAGTTTGAGGCAGGGAGGGGGTCGCGAGCAGTACTTC
-	TRBJ2-3	TRBD2	TRBV5-6	16	CASSRRGRESTDTQYF	TGTGCCAGCAGCCGCCGAGGGCGGGAGAGCACAGATACGCAGTATTTT
-	TRBJ1-4	-	TRBV6-1	14	CASSDAAGIPYLFF	TGTGCCAGCAGTGATGCGGCAGGGATTCCGTACCTGTTTTTT
-	TRBJ2-2	TRBD2	TRBV2	16	CASSWTSGYGGGELFF	TGTGCCAGCAGTTGGACTAGCGGTTATGGTGGCGGGGAGCTGTTTTTT
-	TRBJ2-2	-	TRBV10-3	12	CAIRDSSWELFF	TGTGCCATCAGGGACAGTTCCTGGGAGCTGTTTTTT
-	TRBJ1-6	TRBD1	TRBV2	14	CASSGDSYNSPLHF	TGTGCCAGCAGTGGGGACAGCTATAATTCACCCCTCCACTTT
-	TRBJ2-7	-	TRBV6-1	14	CASSATGLSYEQYF	TGTGCCAGCAGTGCCACTGGACTTTCCTACGAGCAGTACTTC
once	TRBJ2-3	-	TRBV29-1	12	CSVGKGTDTQYF	TGCAGCGTTGGGAAGGGTACAGATACGCAGTATTTT
-	TRBJ1-1	-	TRBV25-1	15	CASSLRTVMGAEAFF	TGTGCCAGCAGCCTAAGGACGGTGATGGGAGCTGAAGCTTTCTTT
-	TRBJ1-3	-	TRBV5-8	12	CASKLRGNTIYF	TGTGCCTCCAAGCTAAGGGGAAACACCATATATTTT
-	TRBJ1-2	-	TRBV6-1	12	CASSEGSGKDTF	TGTGCCAGCAGTGAAGGTTCAGGGAAAGACACCTTC
-	TRBJ2-2	TRBD2	TRBV2	16	CASRVAGGGNTGELFF	TGTGCCAGCAGAGTAGCGGGAGGGGGGAACACCGGGGAGCTGTTTTTT
-	TRBJ1-5	-	TRBV30	13	CAWSVGRDQPQHF	TGTGCCTGGAGTGTAGGCAGAGATCAGCCCCAGCATTTT
-	TRBJ1-6	-	TRBV9	15	CASSVDDGLSAPLHF	TGTGCCAGCAGCGTAGACGACGGTTTGTCGGCACCCCTCCACTTT
-	TRBJ1-4	TRBD1	TRBV19	14	CASSPLDRNEKLFF	TGTGCCAGTAGTCCGCTGGACAGGAATGAAAAACTGTTTTTT
-	TRBJ2-7	-	TRBV15	14	CATRAGLADYEQYF	TGTGCCACCAGGGCGGGGCTAGCTGACTACGAGCAGTACTTC
once	TRBJ1-4	TRBD1	TRBV25-1	13	CASSLTGTEKLFF	TGTGCCAGCAGTTTGACAGGGACTGAAAAACTGTTTTTT
-	TRBJ2-1	-	TRBV5-1	15	CASSLEGSSYNEQFF	TGCGCCAGCAGCTTGGAAGGCAGTTCCTACAATGAGCAGTTCTTC
-	TRBJ1-4	-	TRBV5-8	16	CASSSGHQPTNEKLFF	TGTGCCAGCAGCTCCGGACACCAACCAACTAATGAAAAACTGTTTTTT
-	TRBJ2-7	-	TRBV6-6	13	CASKQGSSYEQYF	TGTGCCAGCAAGCAGGGGAGCTCCTACGAGCAGTACTTC
-	TRBJ1-5	-	TRBV18	12	CASSPANQPQHF	TGTGCCAGCTCACCGGCCAATCAGCCCCAGCATTTT
-	TRBJ2-1	TRBD1	TRBV27	16	CASRSSGTGGLNEQFF	TGTGCCAGCAGGTCCTCCGGGACAGGGGGCTTGAATGAGCAGTTCTTC